The source of this TCR beta chain is a study of Graves' ophthalmopathy and Graves' hyperthyroidism (dated by TCRdb to the late 2010s). In the study overall: Peripheral blood was collected before any treatment was given, at the time of initial diagnosis. TCR beta repertoire signatures were used to distinguish Graves' ophthalmopathy from Graves' hyperthyroidism and to predict progression to ophthalmopathy. In total, 135 blood samples were TCR-sequenced: 40 to 45 ophthalmopathy, roughly 80 hyperthyroidism and roughly 17 hyperthyroidism-to-ophthalmopathy patients. To explore V-J signatures that distinguish ophthalmopathy from hyperthyroidism, a discovery set of about a hundred patients was enrolled, made up of 43 with ophthalmopathy and 57 with stable hyperthyroidism. An independent validation cohort was composed of approximately 18 hyperthyroidism patients and around 16 patients who later progressed from hyperthyroidism to ophthalmopathy. In about six hyperthyroidism patients, the T-cell repertoires found in thyroid tissue were compared with those found in blood. Following sample collection, hyperthyroidism patients were given methimazole at a starting dose of 30 mg daily, and ophthalmopathy patients were given high-dose intravenous methylprednisolone. Overall study results and their limits: Sample size was not statistically predetermined, and group allocation was not concealed from the investigators. In cross-validation, the 13-signature model distinguished ophthalmopathy from stable hyperthyroidism with approximately 90% sensitivity and 81% to 82% specificity, while in the test set the corresponding values were about 80% and 75%. Most of the expanded thyroid clonotypes with a frequency above 0.001 were also detected in blood, and it was suggested that the thyroid immune response may be reflected by blood repertoires. In validation, the model predicted ophthalmopathy progression with 70.59% sensitivity and around 72% specificity; some twelve predicted patients were CT-confirmed with GO in a median of approximately 6.5 months.

V sheds 5 bases and J sheds 3 bases, leaving 25 bases between their ends. CDR1 SGHVS and CDR2 FQNEAQ are derived from the germline V gene. The CDR3 numbers 18 residues from cysteine through phenylalanine. The entry retains the CDR3 DNA only, 54 bases that are in frame from base 1. TCR beta CDR3 regions were amplified from RNA transcripts for repertoire sequencing. The first round of RT-PCR was done with HTBI primers and the Qiagen OneStep RT-PCR kit, and was followed by a second round of multiplex PCR, then size selection and purification. The libraries underwent paired-end sequencing with 100 bp reads on an Illumina HiSeq2000. In the paper's pipeline: SOAPnuke was used to process the reads, removing any read that contained adapters or uncalled bases, had a mean Phred below 15, or lacked an exact match to the constant primer or identifier. COPE v1.2.5 was used to merge high-quality paired reads. Unique nucleotide sequences were defined as clonotypes and aligned to IMGT TRB V, D and J references using MiTCR v1.1. The analysis was limited to V-J combinations with a frequency above 0.0001, which together covered more than 99% of repertoires. For each V-J combination, a TCR clonal expansion and chaos score was defined as F50 clonal expansion divided by the chaos observed in the TCRdist matrix. Welch's t-statistics and random forest were used to reduce features to about a dozen V-J combinations, which were fed into a naive Bayes classifier. The similarity between thyroid and blood repertoires was quantified using the Morisita-Horn index. The public sequencing data were trimmed at Q25 with fastp and processed into clonotypes with MiXCR by TCRdb, which kept only in-frame beta chains. Entries are consolidated by CDR3 protein sequence, retaining the most common genes and DNA. The V and J calls here are based on TCRdb, not the publication. The sample includes a few hundred thousand distinct CDR3 sequences, with 15% to 20% observed a single time. About 12% of the sample is in the top ten clones.

This clonotype showed up many times. It has no known antigen specificity. No base qualities exist here, and no much larger clone lies one base off it. Ophthalmopathy patients had moderately to severely active disease, Clinical Activity Score of at least 3, NOSPECS grade of at least 4, and disease duration under 3 months. Anyone with other autoimmune diseases, uncontrolled infections, pregnancy or lactation was excluded from the study. Clinical symptoms, serum thyroxine, TRAb, thyroid ultrasound and orbital computed tomography were used for diagnosis. Using Ficoll-Paque density gradient centrifugation, PBMCs were isolated from 9.5 to 10 ml of fresh peripheral blood. Trizol reagent was used to extract the total RNA, and its quality was then checked on an Agilent 2100 Bioanalyzer.

This receptor was identified in an adult man with Graves' ophthalmopathy. The sample comprised peripheral blood. The chain couples TRBV7-8 to TRBJ2-5, with the D gene not confidently named. The DNA sequence reads TGTGCCAGCAGCGTACCCATGGGCCTGGGCAGTAAAGAAGAGACCCAGTACTTC. Translation gives CASSVPMGLGSKEETQYF.